What follows describes a single T cell receptor beta chain. Combining a sample-barcoded 5' primer with a J-beta primer mix, a second PCR ran for roughly 7 to 12 cycles. A single record per CDR3 protein comes from TCRdb applying MiXCR to the 5' RACE reads. The table shows 700,000 to 950,000 distinct CDR3 sequences, with 35% to 45% occurring only once. Per germline, CDR1 DFQATT and CDR2 SNEGSKA (reference sequence). The CDR3 is 15 amino acids. The V and J ends lost 2 bases and 1 base, in that order; junction bases with no gene match: 6. The record originates from a study of blood T cells in healthy people across ages.

The sequence was obtained from an older woman in good health. The V call is TRBV20-1, the J call TRBJ2-3, with 7 bases matching TRBD1. Sample: blood. The CDR3 is CSARQRTGGTDTQYF. CDR3 in DNA: TGCAGTGCTAGACAGCGGACAGGCGGCACAGATACGCAGTATTTT.